A selection of T cell receptor beta chains follows, all from one sample in a study of regulatory T cells in long-lasting Graves disease. TCRdb re-derived calls from the multiplex PCR reads in MiXCR, one entry per CDR3 protein. Altogether more than 450,000 distinct CDR3 sequences are present, 9.5% to 15% being singletons, with the ten largest covering about 8.3%. Another study also made use of these data, one on T cells in Graves' hyperthyroidism and ophthalmopathy.

Sequences were derived from peripheral blood mononuclear cells (PBMCs), sampled at new diagnosis, from a patient treated with antithyroid drugs. The receptors derive from a woman aged 25 to 39 with Graves disease. CDR3s include the opening cysteine and the closing phenylalanine or tryptophan. The D gene is left open where the match is weak. The size entry is marked missing in some rows and otherwise reads once, few, many or a size class.

d_call,v_call,clone_size,j_call,cdr3_aa,cdr3_nt
TRBD1,TRBV2,-,TRBJ1-1,CASSGQGANTEAFF,TGTGCCAGCAGCGGACAGGGTGCTAACACTGAAGCTTTCTTT
-,TRBV7-7,many,TRBJ2-1,CASSPPRDRFLPFSYNEQFF,TGTGCCAGCAGCCCTCCCCGGGACCGTTTCCTACCCTTCTCCTACAATGAGCAGTTCTTC
-,TRBV7-8,many,TRBJ1-1,CASSPRVSHTEAFF,TGTGCCAGCAGCCCGAGGGTTTCCCACACTGAAGCTTTCTTT
TRBD1,TRBV19,-,TRBJ2-7,CASSIAGQDGYEQYF,TGTGCCAGTAGTATAGCCGGACAGGACGGGTACGAGCAGTACTTC
TRBD2,TRBV6-2/TRBV6-3,-,TRBJ2-1,CASSPASSGRNEQFF,TGTGCCAGCAGTCCTGCGTCTAGCGGGAGGAATGAGCAGTTCTTC
-,TRBV19,few,TRBJ2-2,CASSGFAGGELFF,TGTGCCAGTAGTGGTTTTGCAGGCGGGGAGCTGTTTTTT
TRBD1,TRBV19,few,TRBJ1-5,CASSIGQGEQPQHF,TGTGCCAGTAGTATAGGACAGGGGGAACAGCCCCAGCATTTT
-,TRBV29-1,many,TRBJ2-7,CSVTGPANEQYF,TGCAGCGTAACCGGACCAGCCAACGAGCAGTACTTC
-,TRBV12-3/TRBV12-4,many,TRBJ2-3,CASSLIQATDTQYF,TGTGCCAGCAGCTTGATACAGGCCACAGATACGCAGTATTTT
-,TRBV7-8,-,TRBJ2-3,CASSFGPTDTQYF,TGTGCCAGCAGCTTTGGTCCCACAGATACGCAGTATTTT
-,TRBV7-8,many,TRBJ2-3,CASSLVLSPPTDTQYF,TGTGCCAGCAGCTTAGTTCTGAGCCCACCCACAGATACGCAGTATTTT
TRBD2,TRBV10-3,many,TRBJ2-7,CAISDSKTSGRPYEQYF,TGTGCCATCAGTGACTCGAAGACTAGCGGGAGACCCTACGAGCAGTACTTC
-,TRBV6-5,many,TRBJ1-5,CASSYSEGSRPQHF,TGTGCCAGCAGTTACTCTGAGGGTAGTAGGCCCCAGCATTTT
-,TRBV3-1,many,TRBJ1-1,CASSQTWTVLNTEAFF,TGTGCCAGCAGCCAAACCTGGACAGTCCTGAACACTGAAGCTTTCTTT
-,TRBV20-1,-,TRBJ1-1,CSGPRRRDDTEAFF,TGCAGTGGTCCCAGAAGGAGGGATGACACTGAAGCTTTCTTT
-,TRBV3-1,many,TRBJ2-1,CASSPLRRVGNEQFF,TGTGCCAGCAGCCCTCTAAGGCGGGTGGGCAATGAGCAGTTCTTC
-,TRBV28,many,TRBJ2-5,CASSPVIGTQYF,TGTGCCAGCAGCCCGGTAATTGGTACCCAGTACTTC
TRBD1,TRBV5-8,many,TRBJ2-2,CASSATGTANTGELFF,TGTGCCAGCAGCGCGACGGGGACAGCGAACACCGGGGAGCTGTTTTTT
-,TRBV6-2/TRBV6-3,many,TRBJ2-4,CASSPRVQGSGAKNIQYF,TGTGCCAGCAGCCCTCGTGTTCAGGGGTCCGGGGCCAAAAACATTCAGTACTTC
-,TRBV13,-,TRBJ2-7,CASSFSSNYEQYF,TGTGCCAGCAGCTTTTCCTCCAACTACGAGCAGTACTTC
-,TRBV6-1,-,TRBJ2-7,CASRRDGSYEQYF,TGTGCCAGCAGGCGGGACGGATCCTACGAGCAGTACTTC
-,TRBV3-1,many,TRBJ1-1,CASSEGIWNTEAFF,TGTGCCAGCAGTGAGGGGATATGGAACACTGAAGCTTTCTTT
TRBD2,TRBV5-6,-,TRBJ2-1,CASSPTSANNEQFF,TGTGCCAGCAGCCCCACTAGCGCTAACAATGAGCAGTTCTTC
TRBD2,TRBV7-8,-,TRBJ2-1,CASSFTPGLASGEQFF,TGTGCCAGCAGCTTTACTCCAGGACTAGCGTCGGGTGAGCAGTTCTTC
TRBD2,TRBV12-3/TRBV12-4,-,TRBJ2-5,CASRSPGTSEQETQYF,TGTGCCAGCAGATCTCCCGGGACTAGCGAACAAGAGACCCAGTACTTC
-,TRBV30,-,TRBJ2-3,CAWSGNTQYF,TGTGCCTGGAGCGGAAATACGCAGTATTTT
-,TRBV2,many,TRBJ1-5,CASSAQQSQSNQPQHF,TGTGCCAGCAGTGCCCAACAGAGCCAAAGCAATCAGCCCCAGCATTTT
TRBD1,TRBV6-1,many,TRBJ2-7,CASRSQQGAKREQYF,TGTGCCAGCAGAAGCCAACAGGGGGCCAAGAGGGAGCAGTACTTC
TRBD2,TRBV11-1,few,TRBJ2-7,CASSFSPGTSGIDEQYF,TGTGCCAGCAGCTTCAGCCCCGGGACTAGCGGGATAGACGAGCAGTACTTC
-,TRBV6-1,few,TRBJ2-7,CASCFAGQETDEQYF,TGTGCCAGCTGCTTCGCAGGGCAGGAAACCGACGAGCAGTACTTC
TRBD1,TRBV19,few,TRBJ1-2,CASRTGVDGYTF,TGTGCCAGCCGGACAGGGGTAGATGGCTACACCTTC
TRBD1,TRBV7-9,many,TRBJ2-1,CASNQGQWNEQFF,TGTGCCAGCAATCAGGGACAGTGGAATGAGCAGTTCTTC
-,TRBV7-9,few,TRBJ2-7,CASSVQEISYEQYF,TGTGCCAGCAGTGTCCAGGAAATTTCCTACGAGCAGTACTTC
-,TRBV7-9,many,TRBJ1-6,CASSSGTLNSPLHF,TGTGCCAGCAGCTCCGGGACATTGAATTCACCCCTCCACTTT
TRBD1,TRBV6-1,many,TRBJ2-6,CASTDRGANVLTF,TGTGCCAGCACCGACAGGGGTGCCAACGTCCTGACTTTC
-,TRBV6-1,few,TRBJ1-5,CATSLGGNQPQHF,TGTGCCACCTCTCTTGGGGGCAATCAGCCCCAGCATTTT
-,TRBV7-2,-,TRBJ1-1,CASSLPDEGGGTEAFF,TGTGCCAGCAGCTTACCCGATGAGGGGGGCGGGACTGAAGCTTTCTTT
-,TRBV7-9,-,TRBJ2-1,CASSLVGGPRNEQFF,TGTGCCAGCAGCTTAGTCGGGGGCCCCCGGAATGAGCAGTTCTTC
TRBD2,TRBV4-1,few,TRBJ2-2,CASTTSGSNTGELFF,TGCGCCAGCACCACTAGCGGGAGTAACACCGGGGAGCTGTTTTTT
-,TRBV14,-,TRBJ1-3,CASSSQRGADTIYF,TGTGCCAGCAGCTCCCAGCGGGGCGCCGACACCATATATTTT
-,TRBV28,many,TRBJ2-7,CASSSPSMSYEQYF,TGTGCCAGCAGTTCGCCTAGTATGTCCTACGAGCAGTACTTC
TRBD1,TRBV7-3,many,TRBJ1-1,CASSLTGGENTEAFF,TGTGCCAGCAGTTTGACAGGGGGCGAGAACACTGAAGCTTTCTTT
-,TRBV6-1,-,TRBJ1-1,CAAWSPRGTEAFF,TGTGCCGCGTGGAGCCCACGGGGCACTGAAGCTTTCTTT